One and the same sample provided the 15 T cell receptor beta chains below, sequenced in a study of cytomegalovirus exposure and HLA in healthy donors. PCR used 60 Vbeta primers and 13 Jbeta primers. The table came from immunoSEQ multiplex PCR; TCRdb's copy has only in-frame clones and leaves some out. The data show 150,000 to 200,000 clones, with around 78% seen just once and 3.1% held by the top ten. Sequencing was performed on PBMCs. The receptors come from a woman between 40 and 55 years old in good health and CMV-seronegative.

The gene calls are TRBV2 and TRBJ1-2, with 7 bases aligning to TRBD1. The CDR3 length is 12 residues. Looked up from germline, CDR1 is SNHLY and CDR2 is FYNNEI. Losses at the gene ends were 6 bases for V and 9 bases for J; bases not matched to a gene: 7. The CDR3 DNA reads TGTGCCAGCAGGCTCGGACAGGATAGCTACACCTTC. It translates to CASRLGQDSYTF.

This chain links TRBV9 with TRBJ1-1; D ambiguous. The CDR3 covers 15 residues. The germline gives CDR1 SGDLS, CDR2 YYNGEE. Trimming removed 0 bases at V and 0 bases at J, with 9 bases between. The CDR3 spells CASSVGVEMNTEAFF. CDR3 in DNA: TGTGCCAGCAGCGTAGGAGTAGAGATGAACACTGAAGCTTTCTTT.

The V gene is TRBV6-1, the J gene TRBJ2-7; a possible D gene is TRBD1 (5 bases). The CDR3 is 14 amino acids. V gave up 1 base and J gave up 2 bases, with 9 bases separating them. Germline values: CDR1 MNHNS, CDR2 SASEGT. In nucleotides, the CDR3 is TGTGCCAGCAGTGAAGGGCCAGGGCCCTACGAGCAGTACTTC. Translation gives CASSEGPGPYEQYF.

This chain links TRBV7-9 with TRBJ1-2, with unresolved D. From germline, CDR1 is SEHNR and CDR2 FQNEAQ (reference sequence). This CDR3 has 15 residues. V lost 1 base and J 4 bases, leaving 13 bases between the germline ends. The CDR3 DNA is TGTGCCAGCAGCTTAGGTTTCCGACAATCCTATGGCTACACCTTC. Protein sequence: CASSLGFRQSYGYTF.

This chain connects TRBV15 to TRBJ1-2; possibly TRBD1 for D (5 bases). From germline, CDR1 is LNHNV and CDR2 YYDKDF (reference sequence). The V end lost 0 bases, the J end lost 8 bases, and 7 bases lay between the germline ends. This CDR3 has 12 amino acids. This CDR3 is CATSRDRVGYTF. The CDR3 region has the DNA TGTGCCACCAGCAGAGACAGGGTCGGCTACACCTTC. The full variable domain, in which reference TRBV15 and TRBJ1-2 provide the parts outside the CDR3, is DAMVIQNPRYQVTQFGKPVTLSCSQTLNHNVMYWYQQKSSQAPKLLFHYYDKDFNNEADTPDNFQSRRPNTSFCFLDIRSPGLGDTAMYLCATSRDRVGYTFGSGTRLTVV.

The sample holds many counts of this clone. The J gene is TRBJ1-2, the V gene TRBV6-5, with D perhaps matching TRBD1 (5 bases). The CDR3 runs to 14 residues. Germline V gene data show CDR1 as MNHEY and CDR2 as SVGAGI. V lost 9 bases to trimming and J lost 0 bases, with 14 bases between them. The CDR3 here is CASMADRPNYGYTF. In DNA form, the CDR3 reads TGTGCCAGTATGGCAGACAGACCTAACTATGGCTACACCTTC.

The genes are TRBV27 and TRBJ2-7, with 9 bases that match TRBD1. The CDR3 is 15 amino acids. The J segment lost 3 bases and the V segment lost 6 bases, leaving 9 bases of the junction unmatched. The germline V gene encodes CDR1 MNHEY and CDR2 SMNVEV (reference sequence). The CDR3: CASSSPGTGLYEQYF. CDR3 coding DNA: TGTGCCAGCAGCTCCCCCGGGACAGGGCTCTACGAGCAGTACTTC.

The J gene is TRBJ2-3, the V gene TRBV28; 10 positions match TRBD1. CDR3 length: 14 residues. Germline V gene sequence: CDR1 MDHEN, CDR2 SYDVKM. Trimming at V came to 5 bases and at J to 8 bases, leaving 7 bases not matched to a gene. CDR3 coding DNA: TGTGCCAGCAGTGCAGGGACAGGGGTGGGTACGCAGTATTTT. This translates into CASSAGTGVGTQYF.

The CDR3 DNA is TGTGCCAGCAGCTTGGTCCAGGGGGAATCTTATGGCTACACCTTC. Translation gives CASSLVQGESYGYTF. V is TRBV5-4 and J is TRBJ1-2, with TRBD1 matching over 7 bases. CDR3 size: 15 residues. Germline V CDR1 and CDR2: SGHNT, YYREEE (reference sequence). The ends lost 0 bases at V and 5 bases at J; junction bases unmatched: 7. The variable domain in full, with the rest retrieved from reference TRBV5-4 and TRBJ1-2, is ETGVTQSPTHLIKTRGQQVTLRCSSQSGHNTVSWYQQALGQGPQFIFQYYREEENGRGNFPPRFSGLQFPNYSSELNVNALELDDSALYLCASSLVQGESYGYTFGSGTRLTVV.

The gene calls are TRBV5-6 and TRBJ2-6; 7 bases are a match to TRBD1. The CDR3 has 17 amino acids. The germline V gene has CDR1 SGHDT and CDR2 YYEEEE. V lost 1 base to trimming and J lost 0 bases; unmatched junction nucleotides: 4. The CDR3 here is CASSLFRGLSGANVLTF. CDR3 sequence (DNA): TGTGCCAGCAGCTTGTTTAGGGGGCTCTCTGGGGCCAACGTCCTGACTTTC.

This clone was detected only a few times. The chain recombines TRBV5-4 with TRBJ2-7, with 12 bases identical to TRBD1. Germline CDR1 is SGHNT and CDR2 is YYREEE (reference sequence). After removal of 1 base from V and 6 bases from J, the junction contained 2 bases not matched to a gene. CDR3 length: 14 residues. This chain's CDR3 is CASSLWDRGLEQYF. CDR3 DNA sequence: TGTGCCAGCAGCTTGTGGGACAGGGGGCTCGAGCAGTACTTC.

A few counts support this clone. V and J are TRBV27 and TRBJ2-5; TRBD2 matches at 8 bases. The CDR3 spans 13 residues. Trimming removed 6 bases from V and 3 bases from J; junction bases left unmatched: 3. The germline gives CDR1 MNHEY, CDR2 SMNVEV (reference sequence). The CDR3 DNA is TGTGCCAGCAGGGATAGCGGGGAAGAGACCCAGTACTTC. Translation gives CASRDSGEETQYF.

Here the CDR3 DNA reads TGTGCCAGCAGTGACGCGGACGAGCAGTACTTC. It yields the protein CASSDADEQYF. The chain couples TRBV6-1 to TRBJ2-7; D call uncertain. The CDR3 sequence is 11 residues long. CDR1 MNHNS and CDR2 SASEGT come from the germline V gene. Trimming took 3 bases from V and 5 from J, leaving 5 bases between them.

The chain combines TRBV5-1 with TRBJ1-2; 10 bases align to TRBD1. Germline assignment: CDR1 SGHRS and CDR2 YFSETQ. This CDR3 region has 14 residues. J was trimmed by 4 bases and V by 4 bases; bases with no gene match: 4. The CDR3 reads CASSRQGASYGYTF. In DNA, the CDR3 is TGCGCCAGCAGCCGACAGGGGGCGAGCTATGGCTACACCTTC.

With respect to this clone: Other DNA sequences from this sample encode an identical CDR3 as well. The chain links TRBV7-6 to TRBJ2-5; TRBD1 aligns across 7 bases. CDR1 and CDR2 from the germline V gene are SGHVS and FNYEAQ. The CDR3 is 16 residues long. The junction had 15 bases not matched to a gene; V was cut back by 10 bases and J by 1 base. CDR3 DNA sequence: TGTGCCACTCACCAGGGGGACGATATCTTCCAAGAGACCCAGTACTTC. Translated, it gives CATHQGDDIFQETQYF.